This passage covers 8 T cell receptor beta chains from one sample sequenced in a study of T cells in women clearing cervical HPV infection. Here immunoSEQ multiplex PCR was the method, and the copy in TCRdb shows in-frame clones only, minus some. The table lists 34,000 or so clones. Specimen: blood buffy coat. The origin of the receptors is a woman aged 18-70 years with a cervical HPV16 infection that either progressed to CIN3+ or cleared (not recorded which).

Turning to this clone: The CDR3 end is not reached by the read, which stops 3 residues before it; the germline J gene fills it in. The chain couples TRBV20-1 to TRBJ1-2; possibly TRBD1 for D (6 bases). The V gene lost 2 bases and the J gene lost 5 bases, with 15 bases spanning the gap. From germline, CDR1 is DFQATT and CDR2 SNEGSKA (reference sequence). The length of the CDR3 is 14 residues. The CDR3 loop is CSARNPGARYGYTF. The CDR3 DNA, read in part, is TGCAGTGCTAGAAATCCAGGGGCGCGGTATGGC.

To note about this clone: The missing CDR3 end, 3 residues past where the read stops, is filled in from the germline J gene. The V call is TRBV11-2, the J call TRBJ2-7; 7 positions agree with TRBD1. This CDR3 is 14 amino acids long. V shed 1 base, J shed 2 bases, and the junction held 2 bases outside the gene matches. Germline-derived CDR1 and CDR2 are SGHAT and FQNNGV. CDR3 amino acids: CASSLGQGPYEQYF. The CDR3 DNA, read in part, is TGTGCCAGCAGCTTAGGACAGGGACCCTACGAG.

As concerns this clone: The read ends 3 residues shy of where the CDR3 ends; the end is completed using the germline J gene. The rearrangement uses TRBV29-1 and TRBJ2-3; 7 bases agree with TRBD2. Germline CDR1 SQVTM, CDR2 ANQGSEA. CDR3 length: 13 residues. CDR3 loop: CSVGLAVQETQYF. The covered CDR3 bases are TGCAGCGTTGGGCTAGCGGTACAAGAGACG.

About this clone itself: Read data end 3 residues before the CDR3 end; the end is taken from the germline J gene. The chain combines TRBV5-6 with TRBJ2-2; D possibly corresponds to TRBD2 (6 bases). The CDR3 covers 14 residues. V shed 4 bases and J shed 2 bases, with 9 bases lying between them. CDR1 is SGHDT and CDR2 is YYEEEE in the germline V gene. Here the CDR3 reads CASSPGLNTGELFF. The sequenced part of the CDR3 DNA is TGTGCCAGCAGCCCGGGACTTAACACCGGGGAG.

To note about this clone: Mismatch with germline at one junction end may stem from a read error. The CDR3 extends 3 residues past the end of the read, so its final part is completed from the germline J gene. The chain is built from TRBV4-2 and TRBJ2-7, with D perhaps TRBD1 or TRBD2 (5 bases each). Germline V CDR1 and CDR2: LGHNA, YNFKEQ. The CDR3 covers 17 residues. The sequenced CDR3 bases are TGCGCCAGCAGCCAAGATTTAAGCCAGGGTGAGGGATACGAG. Amino acid sequence: CASSQDLSQGEGYE. The whole CDR3 protein reads CASSQDLSQGEGYEQYF.

As concerns this clone: The junction departs from germline at one end; a sequencing error may be responsible. Read sequence stops 3 residues before the CDR3 end, and the germline J gene provides the missing end. The chain joins TRBV4-2 to TRBJ1-2; TRBD1 matches 9 bases. Germline V lookup: CDR1 LGHNA, CDR2 YNFKEQ. CDR3 length: 17 residues. The CDR3 DNA, read in part, is TGCGCCAGCAGCCAAGAGGTACACCGGGACAGGGAGTATGGC. Translation gives CASSQEVHRDREYG. The whole CDR3 reads CASSQEVHRDREYGYTF.

With respect to this clone: The read finishes 3 residues shy of the CDR3 end, and the germline J gene is used to complete it. This rearrangement joins TRBV7-2 to TRBJ1-5, with unresolved D. The CDR3 has 15 amino acids. Germline CDR1 SGHTA, CDR2 FQGNSA. Trimming pared 1 base from V and 4 bases from J, leaving 11 bases between. CDR3 DNA (partial): TGTGCCAGCAGCTTAGGGCTGGCAGGAAATCAGCCC. Protein sequence: CASSLGLAGNQP. The CDR3 in its entirety is CASSLGLAGNQPQHF.

On this clone itself: The DNA ends 3 residues before the CDR3 does, and the rest of the CDR3 is filled in from the germline J gene. V usage is TRBV6-2 or TRBV6-3 and J usage is TRBJ2-7; 7 bases line up with TRBD2. V dropped 4 bases and J dropped 6; count of bases not matched to a gene: 6. The CDR3 spans 13 residues. CDR1 MNHEY and CDR2 SVGEGT come from the germline V gene. The CDR3 is CASSSWGGSEQYF. Partial CDR3 DNA: TGTGCCAGCAGTTCCTGGGGGGGAAGCGAG.